The present T cell receptor beta chain was sequenced within a study of Ad26.COV2.S vaccination and SARS-CoV-2 variants. Findings and limits, study-wide: Vaccinated individuals (as opposed to placebo recipients) had higher spike-specific TCR breadth. Total responses of T cells may have been underestimated by the analyses of TCR breadth and depth. Substantial breadth was reportedly displayed by spike-specific CD8+ and CD4+ T cell responses after vaccination. Comparability of non-spike TCR breadth was observed across vaccine and placebo recipients.

The V gene lost 10 bases and the J gene lost 4 bases, with 20 bases spanning the gap. The CDR3 contains 15 residues. The V gene's germline CDR1 is ENHRY and CDR2 SYGVKD. Of note for this clone: As yet, its antigen is unknown.

Repertoires were generated with immunoSEQ multiplex PCR, while TCRdb's copy carries only in-frame clones and drops some. The data show over 110,000 clones, roughly 85% seen once. The sample was peripheral blood, taken after recovery from COVID-19. This TCR was recovered from a human donor who had recovered from COVID-19. The gene calls are TRBV10-3 and TRBJ1-5, with D possibly TRBD1 on 5 matching bases. The CDR3 loop reads CATAERRQPNQPQHF. The CDR3 coding sequence is TGTGCCACTGCTGAAAGGCGACAGCCTAATCAGCCCCAGCATTTT.